This is a list of T cell receptor beta chains from one sample in a study of T cells after yellow fever vaccination. TCRdb re-derived calls from the 5' RACE reads in MiXCR, one entry per CDR3 protein. The sample comprises hundreds of thousands of distinct CDR3 sequences, roughly 11% of which are singletons, and less than 20% rests with the top ten. The sample was PBMCs, taken on the day of the first yellow fever vaccination. These receptors all come from a man between 18 and 35 years old who received the YFV17D yellow fever vaccine. Both conserved end residues are part of each CDR3. The order of the fields is clone size, V gene, D gene, J gene, CDR3 protein, CDR3 DNA. D genes are given only for firm matches. A row's size may be missing; if present it is once, few, many or a size class.

clone size: NA
V gene: TRBV12-3/TRBV12-4
D gene: TRBD1
J gene: TRBJ1-2
CDR3 protein: CASTRDRGIYGYTF
CDR3 DNA: TGTGCCAGCACCCGGGACAGGGGGATCTATGGCTACACCTTC

clone size: few
V gene: TRBV5-1
D gene: NA
J gene: TRBJ2-6
CDR3 protein: CASSLVGYSGANVLTF
CDR3 DNA: TGCGCCAGCAGCTTGGTCGGGTACTCTGGGGCCAACGTCCTGACTTTC

clone size: NA
V gene: TRBV28
D gene: TRBD1
J gene: TRBJ1-1
CDR3 protein: CASSITGGETEAFF
CDR3 DNA: TGTGCCAGCAGTATAACAGGGGGCGAGACTGAAGCTTTCTTT

clone size: NA
V gene: TRBV19
D gene: NA
J gene: TRBJ1-1
CDR3 protein: CASSMGVVNTEAFF
CDR3 DNA: TGTGCCAGTAGTATGGGGGTGGTGAACACTGAAGCTTTCTTT

clone size: NA
V gene: TRBV12-3/TRBV12-4
D gene: TRBD2
J gene: TRBJ2-5
CDR3 protein: CASTTHLAGQETQYF
CDR3 DNA: TGTGCCAGCACTACCCACCTAGCGGGGCAAGAGACCCAGTACTTC

clone size: NA
V gene: TRBV12-3/TRBV12-4
D gene: NA
J gene: TRBJ1-6
CDR3 protein: CTSSFWGRGIAYNSPLHF
CDR3 DNA: TGTACCAGCAGTTTTTGGGGTCGGGGGATTGCCTATAATTCACCCCTCCACTTT

clone size: NA
V gene: TRBV7-2
D gene: NA
J gene: TRBJ2-3
CDR3 protein: CASSLGRYPQGTQYF
CDR3 DNA: TGTGCCAGCAGCTTAGGCCGGTACCCCCAGGGTACGCAGTATTTT

clone size: NA
V gene: TRBV2
D gene: NA
J gene: TRBJ1-5
CDR3 protein: CASSEMGYQPQHF
CDR3 DNA: TGTGCCAGCAGTGAAATGGGATATCAGCCCCAGCATTTT

clone size: NA
V gene: TRBV25-1
D gene: NA
J gene: TRBJ1-6
CDR3 protein: CASRNNYNSPLHF
CDR3 DNA: TGTGCCAGCAGGAATAACTATAATTCACCCCTCCACTTT

clone size: few
V gene: TRBV19
D gene: TRBD1
J gene: TRBJ2-7
CDR3 protein: CASSTRDRPYEQYF
CDR3 DNA: TGTGCCAGTAGTACCCGGGACAGACCCTACGAGCAGTACTTC

clone size: few
V gene: TRBV2
D gene: TRBD1
J gene: TRBJ1-5
CDR3 protein: CASRVDRSLGSQHF
CDR3 DNA: TGTGCCAGCAGAGTGGACAGGTCGCTCGGGTCCCAGCATTTT

clone size: few
V gene: TRBV5-6
D gene: NA
J gene: TRBJ2-1
CDR3 protein: CASSFSFANEQFF
CDR3 DNA: TGTGCCAGCAGCTTCTCCTTTGCCAATGAGCAGTTCTTC

clone size: NA
V gene: TRBV20-1
D gene: NA
J gene: TRBJ1-2
CDR3 protein: CSANRDADGYTF
CDR3 DNA: TGCAGTGCTAACAGGGACGCGGATGGCTACACCTTC

clone size: NA
V gene: TRBV6-1
D gene: TRBD2
J gene: TRBJ2-5
CDR3 protein: CASKSHTSGKETQYF
CDR3 DNA: TGTGCCAGCAAATCCCACACTAGCGGTAAAGAGACCCAGTACTTC

clone size: few
V gene: TRBV12-3/TRBV12-4
D gene: TRBD1
J gene: TRBJ2-2
CDR3 protein: CASSLGQGDTGELFF
CDR3 DNA: TGTGCCAGCAGTTTAGGACAGGGAGACACCGGGGAGCTGTTTTTT

clone size: NA
V gene: TRBV20-1
D gene: NA
J gene: TRBJ2-3
CDR3 protein: CSAARTSSTDTQYF
CDR3 DNA: TGCAGTGCCGCCAGGACCTCTAGCACAGATACGCAGTATTTT

clone size: many
V gene: TRBV20-1
D gene: NA
J gene: TRBJ1-2
CDR3 protein: CSARKLVYGYTF
CDR3 DNA: TGCAGTGCTAGAAAGTTGGTCTATGGCTACACCTTC

clone size: NA
V gene: TRBV5-4
D gene: NA
J gene: TRBJ1-1
CDR3 protein: CASSPPGYMNTEAFF
CDR3 DNA: TGTGCCAGCAGCCCACCGGGGTACATGAACACTGAAGCTTTCTTT

clone size: few
V gene: TRBV12-3/TRBV12-4
D gene: NA
J gene: TRBJ1-4
CDR3 protein: CASSFGGVYEKLFF
CDR3 DNA: TGTGCCAGCAGTTTCGGGGGGGTTTATGAAAAACTGTTTTTT

clone size: few
V gene: TRBV10-1
D gene: NA
J gene: TRBJ2-7
CDR3 protein: CASSDPRGQAPTDEQYF
CDR3 DNA: TGCGCCAGCAGTGATCCTAGGGGTCAGGCCCCCACCGACGAGCAGTACTTC

clone size: NA
V gene: TRBV5-1
D gene: TRBD2
J gene: TRBJ2-6
CDR3 protein: CASSFSGDGANVLTF
CDR3 DNA: TGCGCCAGCAGTTTCAGCGGGGATGGGGCCAACGTCCTGACTTTC

clone size: few
V gene: TRBV24-1
D gene: NA
J gene: TRBJ2-3
CDR3 protein: CATSAGGMSTDTQYF
CDR3 DNA: TGTGCCACCAGTGCCGGCGGGATGAGCACAGATACGCAGTATTTT

clone size: few
V gene: TRBV6-2/TRBV6-3
D gene: TRBD1
J gene: TRBJ2-5
CDR3 protein: CASRQTGRGETQYF
CDR3 DNA: TGTGCCAGCAGACAGACAGGGAGAGGAGAGACCCAGTACTTC

clone size: few
V gene: TRBV6-2/TRBV6-3
D gene: TRBD2
J gene: TRBJ2-1
CDR3 protein: CASSYWLLTSESNEQFF
CDR3 DNA: TGTGCCAGCAGTTATTGGCTCCTGACTAGCGAATCTAATGAGCAGTTCTTC

clone size: few
V gene: TRBV12-3/TRBV12-4
D gene: NA
J gene: TRBJ1-2
CDR3 protein: CASSFAREGYTF
CDR3 DNA: TGTGCCAGCAGTTTTGCCAGGGAGGGCTACACCTTC

clone size: NA
V gene: TRBV4-1
D gene: TRBD2
J gene: TRBJ2-1
CDR3 protein: CASSQVGTSGEQFF
CDR3 DNA: TGCGCCAGCAGCCAAGTGGGGACTAGCGGCGAGCAGTTCTTC

clone size: NA
V gene: TRBV7-2
D gene: TRBD2
J gene: TRBJ2-5
CDR3 protein: CASSLVRSGGGTQYF
CDR3 DNA: TGTGCCAGCAGCTTAGTTAGGTCCGGGGGGGGGACCCAGTACTTC

clone size: NA
V gene: TRBV4-3
D gene: NA
J gene: TRBJ2-3
CDR3 protein: CASSPVGVTDTQYF
CDR3 DNA: TGCGCCAGCAGCCCGGTGGGGGTAACAGATACGCAGTATTTT

clone size: few
V gene: TRBV29-1
D gene: NA
J gene: TRBJ2-5
CDR3 protein: CSVGLWTQETQYF
CDR3 DNA: TGCAGCGTTGGACTGTGGACTCAAGAGACCCAGTACTTC

clone size: few
V gene: TRBV20-1
D gene: NA
J gene: TRBJ2-5
CDR3 protein: CSARDLGGGDQETQYF
CDR3 DNA: TGCAGTGCTAGAGATCTGGGGGGCGGAGACCAAGAGACCCAGTACTTC

clone size: NA
V gene: TRBV7-9
D gene: NA
J gene: TRBJ2-7
CDR3 protein: CASSLWGLAEQYF
CDR3 DNA: TGTGCCAGCAGCTTATGGGGGCTAGCCGAGCAGTACTTC

clone size: NA
V gene: TRBV27
D gene: NA
J gene: TRBJ2-3
CDR3 protein: CASSELAVSTDTQYF
CDR3 DNA: TGTGCCAGCAGTGAGTTAGCGGTGAGCACAGATACGCAGTATTTT

clone size: few
V gene: TRBV6-1
D gene: TRBD1
J gene: TRBJ2-7
CDR3 protein: CASRTTGGPYEQYF
CDR3 DNA: TGTGCCAGCAGAACGACAGGGGGGCCCTACGAGCAGTACTTC

clone size: NA
V gene: TRBV24-1
D gene: NA
J gene: TRBJ2-1
CDR3 protein: CATSDQRDSRNEQFF
CDR3 DNA: TGTGCCACCAGTGATCAGAGAGATTCGAGGAATGAGCAGTTCTTC

clone size: NA
V gene: TRBV2
D gene: NA
J gene: TRBJ2-7
CDR3 protein: CASRIQVTYEQYF
CDR3 DNA: TGTGCCAGCAGGATACAGGTTACCTACGAGCAGTACTTC

clone size: NA
V gene: TRBV20-1
D gene: TRBD1
J gene: TRBJ1-5
CDR3 protein: CSASDRENQPQHF
CDR3 DNA: TGCAGTGCTAGCGACAGGGAGAATCAGCCCCAGCATTTT

clone size: few
V gene: TRBV7-6
D gene: NA
J gene: TRBJ2-7
CDR3 protein: CASSPPGGEQYF
CDR3 DNA: TGTGCCAGCAGCCCCCCGGGTGGCGAGCAGTACTTC

clone size: few
V gene: TRBV18
D gene: NA
J gene: TRBJ2-3
CDR3 protein: CASRNGLTDTQYF
CDR3 DNA: TGTGCCAGCAGAAATGGTCTCACAGATACGCAGTATTTT

clone size: few
V gene: TRBV5-1
D gene: NA
J gene: TRBJ2-3
CDR3 protein: CASSPRGVTSTDTQYF
CDR3 DNA: TGCGCCAGCAGCCCGAGGGGGGTGACTAGCACAGATACGCAGTATTTT

clone size: few
V gene: TRBV7-9
D gene: TRBD2
J gene: TRBJ2-1
CDR3 protein: CASSPIGGLADHNEQFF
CDR3 DNA: TGTGCCAGCAGCCCTATAGGGGGACTAGCGGACCACAATGAGCAGTTCTTC

clone size: NA
V gene: TRBV20-1
D gene: NA
J gene: TRBJ1-2
CDR3 protein: CSAPVRIYGYTF
CDR3 DNA: TGCAGTGCTCCTGTCAGAATCTATGGCTACACCTTC

clone size: few
V gene: TRBV5-6
D gene: NA
J gene: TRBJ2-5
CDR3 protein: CASSLPVKETQYF
CDR3 DNA: TGTGCCAGCAGCTTGCCGGTCAAGGAGACCCAGTACTTC

clone size: NA
V gene: TRBV20-1
D gene: NA
J gene: TRBJ2-5
CDR3 protein: CSARGSMAQETQYF
CDR3 DNA: TGCAGTGCTAGAGGTTCGATGGCTCAAGAGACCCAGTACTTC

clone size: NA
V gene: TRBV10-3
D gene: TRBD1
J gene: TRBJ1-2
CDR3 protein: CAISGGGNGYTF
CDR3 DNA: TGTGCCATCAGTGGAGGGGGCAATGGCTACACCTTC

clone size: NA
V gene: TRBV7-3
D gene: TRBD1
J gene: TRBJ1-1
CDR3 protein: CASSLTGGGTVAFF
CDR3 DNA: TGTGCCAGCAGCTTAACCGGGGGAGGGACAGTAGCTTTCTTT

clone size: few
V gene: TRBV27
D gene: NA
J gene: TRBJ1-1
CDR3 protein: CASKERNTEAFF
CDR3 DNA: TGTGCCAGCAAAGAGAGAAACACTGAAGCTTTCTTT

clone size: NA
V gene: TRBV19
D gene: TRBD2
J gene: TRBJ2-5
CDR3 protein: CASSKTSGAPVAQYF
CDR3 DNA: TGTGCCAGTAGTAAGACTAGCGGGGCCCCAGTGGCCCAGTACTTC

clone size: many
V gene: TRBV7-9
D gene: TRBD2
J gene: TRBJ2-5
CDR3 protein: CASSPTSEETQYF
CDR3 DNA: TGTGCCAGCAGCCCGACTAGCGAAGAGACCCAGTACTTC

clone size: NA
V gene: TRBV2
D gene: NA
J gene: TRBJ2-7
CDR3 protein: CASSEVIYEQYF
CDR3 DNA: TGTGCCAGCAGTGAAGTGATTTACGAGCAGTACTTC

clone size: NA
V gene: TRBV6-5
D gene: NA
J gene: TRBJ2-2
CDR3 protein: CASSYSGPPGELFF
CDR3 DNA: TGTGCCAGCAGTTACTCGGGCCCGCCCGGGGAGCTGTTTTTT

clone size: NA
V gene: TRBV5-4
D gene: TRBD1
J gene: TRBJ1-6
CDR3 protein: CASSAPGQGDSPLHF
CDR3 DNA: TGTGCCAGCAGCGCCCCGGGACAGGGTGATTCACCCCTCCACTTT

clone size: NA
V gene: TRBV7-9
D gene: TRBD1
J gene: TRBJ2-4
CDR3 protein: CASSSRQGGDIQYF
CDR3 DNA: TGTGCCAGCAGCTCCAGACAGGGTGGGGACATTCAGTACTTC

clone size: few
V gene: TRBV2
D gene: NA
J gene: TRBJ1-1
CDR3 protein: CASSEARDLGGFTEAFF
CDR3 DNA: TGTGCCAGCAGTGAAGCTCGGGACCTGGGAGGATTCACTGAAGCTTTCTTT

clone size: few
V gene: TRBV28
D gene: NA
J gene: TRBJ1-3
CDR3 protein: CASSLGSGSGNTIYF
CDR3 DNA: TGTGCCAGCAGTTTGGGATCGGGCTCCGGAAACACCATATATTTT

clone size: many
V gene: TRBV12-3/TRBV12-4
D gene: NA
J gene: TRBJ1-3
CDR3 protein: CASSLNTIYF
CDR3 DNA: TGTGCCAGCAGTTTAAACACCATATATTTT

clone size: NA
V gene: TRBV4-3
D gene: NA
J gene: TRBJ1-4
CDR3 protein: CASSQDSGTNEKLFF
CDR3 DNA: TGCGCCAGCAGCCAAGATTCTGGGACTAATGAAAAACTGTTTTTT